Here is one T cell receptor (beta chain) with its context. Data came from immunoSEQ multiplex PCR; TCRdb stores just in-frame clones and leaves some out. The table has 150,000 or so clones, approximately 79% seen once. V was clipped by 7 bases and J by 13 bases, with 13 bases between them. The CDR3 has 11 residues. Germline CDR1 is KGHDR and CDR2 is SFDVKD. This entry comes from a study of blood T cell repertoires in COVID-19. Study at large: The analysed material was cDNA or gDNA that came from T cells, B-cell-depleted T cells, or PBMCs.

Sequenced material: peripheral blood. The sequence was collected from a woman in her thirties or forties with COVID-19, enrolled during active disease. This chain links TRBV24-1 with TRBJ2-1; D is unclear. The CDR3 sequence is CATRTNTDQFF. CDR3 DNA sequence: TGTGCCACCAGGACAAACACAGACCAGTTCTTC.